This T cell receptor beta chain came from a study of T cell responses to AZD1222 COVID-19 vaccine. Germline-derived CDR1 and CDR2 are SGHRS and YFSETQ. This CDR3 is 14 amino acids long. V trimming: 4 bases; J trimming: 6 bases; junction bases outside the gene matches: 7. TCRdb's table, derived via immunoSEQ multiplex PCR, lists solely in-frame clones and lacks some. Among roughly 55,000 clones, about 85% were seen once, and the ten largest hold less than 5%. The sequence came from an adult in good health. Sequencing was performed on peripheral blood, taken on day 0 of AZD1222 vaccination. V and J are TRBV5-1 and TRBJ1-2; 9 bases are a match to TRBD1. CDR3 DNA sequence: TGCGCCAGCAGCCCCCGGGACAGGGTGGATGGCTACACCTTC. Translated, it gives CASSPRDRVDGYTF.